This is a list of T cell receptor beta chains from one sample in a study of cytomegalovirus exposure and HLA in healthy donors. TCRdb's table, derived via immunoSEQ multiplex PCR, lists solely in-frame clones and lacks some. Among approximately 98,000 clones listed, about 74% were seen once. The sample taken for sequencing was PBMCs. These receptors were collected from a male donor in good health and CMV-seronegative. Each CDR3 is given with its conserved first and last residue. Fields, in order: J gene, V gene, CDR3 protein.

TRBJ1-2	TRBV11-2	CASSPTGSNYGYTF
TRBJ1-4	TRBV6-5	CASSYRRNEKLFF
TRBJ2-7	TRBV11-2	CASSRGGWSGEQYF
TRBJ2-7	TRBV9	CASSNGLAGSYEQYF
-	TRBV6-6	CASGQTSYEQYF
TRBJ2-3	TRBV9	CASTTGEGRTDTQYF
TRBJ2-7	TRBV27	CASSWGSGLFYEQYF
TRBJ2-1	TRBV19	CASSGGRYHNEQFF
TRBJ1-1	TRBV27	CASSYRGQGHTEAFF
TRBJ2-2	TRBV27	CASRPGLAAPGELFF
TRBJ2-7	TRBV27	CASSRQGNSYEQYF
TRBJ1-2	TRBV27	CASSWARNYGYTF
TRBJ2-7	TRBV6-6	CASSPTSGTSYEQYF
TRBJ2-1	TRBV9	CASSVQRSSYNEQFF
TRBJ2-7	TRBV7-2	CASSLEQGIHEQYF
TRBJ2-1	TRBV10-1	CASTPEQGYNEQFF
TRBJ2-3	TRBV27	CASSLQTGKSVHTQYF
TRBJ2-1	TRBV11-3	CASSGSGTYNEQFF
TRBJ2-3	TRBV7-9	CASSLAPSTDTQYF
TRBJ2-7	TRBV20-1	CSPLDRYEQYF
TRBJ1-1	TRBV5-1	CASSYRVSGQGHHTEAFF
TRBJ2-7	TRBV5-5	CASSLRTSGIVYEQYF
TRBJ1-1	TRBV29-1	CSVEGQGYTEAFF
TRBJ2-1	TRBV6-5	CASSFGSSYNEQFF
TRBJ2-3	TRBV5-4	CASSLVGSTSFADTQYF
TRBJ2-1	TRBV29-1	CSLLSGSSYNEQFF